The present TCR beta chain was sequenced within a study of blood T cell repertoires in COVID-19. The CDR3 has 16 amino acids. V dropped 0 bases and J dropped 9; count of bases not matched to a gene: 9. Germline CDR1 reads SGHDT; CDR2 reads YYEEEE. This clone has only a few counts. Original processing methods: For nucleated cells, counts were estimated from reference gene primer amplification. Using immunoSEQ multiplex PCR, the repertoire was profiled, and TCRdb retains in-frame clones only, with some absent. The V and J calls and clone size come from that table; D and trimming were worked out from the DNA. This repertoire shows a few hundred thousand clones, 86% found once; its top ten account for over 10%.

The V call is TRBV5-6, the J call TRBJ2-7; 13 nucleotides line up with TRBD2. The sample taken for sequencing was peripheral blood. The sequence was obtained from an older woman with COVID-19, enrolled during active disease. CDR3 bases: TGTGCCAGCAGCTTGGGTAGACTAGCGGGGGGTCTAGGGCAGTACTTC. Protein product: CASSLGRLAGGLGQYF.